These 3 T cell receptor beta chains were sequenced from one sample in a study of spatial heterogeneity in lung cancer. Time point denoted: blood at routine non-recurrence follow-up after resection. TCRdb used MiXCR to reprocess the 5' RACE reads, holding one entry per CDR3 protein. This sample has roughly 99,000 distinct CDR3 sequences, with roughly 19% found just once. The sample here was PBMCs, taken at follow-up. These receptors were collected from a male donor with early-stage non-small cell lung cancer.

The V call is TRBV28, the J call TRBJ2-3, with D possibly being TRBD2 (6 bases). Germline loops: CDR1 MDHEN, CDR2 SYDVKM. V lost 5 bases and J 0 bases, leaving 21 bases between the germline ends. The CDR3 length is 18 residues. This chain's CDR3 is CASSTPNHSGASTDTQYF. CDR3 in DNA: TGTGCCAGCAGTACTCCAAACCATAGCGGCGCTAGCACAGATACGCAGTATTTT.

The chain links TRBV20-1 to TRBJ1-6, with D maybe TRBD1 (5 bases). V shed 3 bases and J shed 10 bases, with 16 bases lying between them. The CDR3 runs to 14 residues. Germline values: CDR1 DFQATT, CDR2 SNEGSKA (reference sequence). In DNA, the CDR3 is TGCAGTGCTAGGTCGGGGGGGTACAAATCACCCCTCCACTTT. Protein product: CSARSGGYKSPLHF.

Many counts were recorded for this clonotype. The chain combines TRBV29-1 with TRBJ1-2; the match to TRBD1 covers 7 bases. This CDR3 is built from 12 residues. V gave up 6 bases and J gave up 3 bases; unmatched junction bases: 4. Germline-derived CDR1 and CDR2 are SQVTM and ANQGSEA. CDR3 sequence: CSVWDSYYGYTF. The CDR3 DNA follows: TGCAGCGTCTGGGACAGTTACTATGGCTACACCTTC.